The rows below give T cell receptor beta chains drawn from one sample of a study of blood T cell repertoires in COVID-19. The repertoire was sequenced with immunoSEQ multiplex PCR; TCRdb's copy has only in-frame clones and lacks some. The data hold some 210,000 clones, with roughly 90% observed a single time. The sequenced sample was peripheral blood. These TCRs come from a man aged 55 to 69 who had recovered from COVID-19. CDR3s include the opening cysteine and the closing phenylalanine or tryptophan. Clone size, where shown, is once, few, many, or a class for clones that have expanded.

CASSRGGAYEQYF	TRBJ2-7	NA	TRBV7-2
CAIGGSRYEQYF	TRBJ2-7	NA	TRBV28
CASSYKGQGADEQYF	TRBJ2-7	NA	TRBV6-6
CASSLRGDSYEQYF	TRBJ2-7	NA	TRBV19
CASSQRSGNTIYF	TRBJ1-3	NA	TRBV3-1/TRBV3-2
CASRRTSGSSYEQYF	TRBJ2-7	NA	TRBV27
CAWSVNAFNEQFF	TRBJ2-1	NA	TRBV30
CASSPRENTEAFF	TRBJ1-1	NA	TRBV18
CASRRQTNTEAFF	TRBJ1-1	NA	TRBV2
CASRLEGEPQHF	TRBJ1-5	NA	TRBV19
CASSTGTVLHEQFF	TRBJ2-1	once	TRBV7-3
CASSNTGGNGYTF	TRBJ1-2	NA	TRBV19
CASSTSGGNGELFF	TRBJ2-2	NA	TRBV6-5
CASSLIGHRDGYTF	TRBJ1-2	NA	TRBV27
CASSLDLSGGGNTIYF	TRBJ1-3	NA	TRBV5-1
CASSIWQMNTEAFF	TRBJ1-1	NA	TRBV19
CASSPQGGRSQPQHF	TRBJ1-5	NA	TRBV28
CASSLVHPGTGSEQYF	TRBJ2-7	NA	TRBV5-1
CASSGNLRDMNTEAFF	TRBJ1-1	once	TRBV28
CASSVEAGIHYERQYF	TRBJ2-7	NA	TRBV9
CASSKFRTFNSPLHF	TRBJ1-6	NA	TRBV21-1
CASSQQGMNTEAFF	TRBJ1-1	NA	TRBV18
CASSQAPQYGELFF	TRBJ2-2	NA	TRBV4-2
CASRRLAGGGNTQYF	TRBJ2-3	few	TRBV2
CASSPRYSGANVLTF	TRBJ2-6	once	TRBV6-5
CASSRVGTSGDTRLFF	TRBJ2-2	NA	TRBV7-3
CASSVGGSNQPQHF	TRBJ1-5	NA	TRBV9
CASSPSEWAQFF	TRBJ2-1	NA	TRBV7-8
CASSIDLTSGQYEQYF	TRBJ2-7	NA	TRBV19
CASSAREFGANVLTF	TRBJ2-6	NA	TRBV28
CASSLALEGFGEAFF	TRBJ1-1	NA	TRBV7-9
CASSLEGQEIYNEQFF	TRBJ2-1	NA	TRBV5-4
CASSPGQGVSRTGELFF	TRBJ2-2	NA	TRBV7-2
CASSPGGPSTGQFF	TRBJ2-1	NA	TRBV7-9
CASSHRSGSTDTQYF	TRBJ2-3	NA	TRBV11-2
CASTWGTGGTDTQYF	TRBJ2-3	few	TRBV5-8
CASSLGAGGRDEQFF	TRBJ2-1	NA	TRBV7-3
CASSQGQASYNEQFF	TRBJ2-1	NA	TRBV4-2
CASSTDRSNQPQHF	TRBJ1-5	NA	TRBV6-5
CASAPGLAGYNEQFF	TRBJ2-1	NA	TRBV5-1
CASSLRQGFAGELFF	TRBJ2-2	NA	TRBV28
CAWRGGPLGQTDTQYF	TRBJ2-3	NA	TRBV30
CASSRDRNTYEQYF	TRBJ2-7	NA	TRBV18
CASSLDGYLGGYTF	TRBJ1-2	NA	TRBV7-2
CASSPYSIPTGELFF	TRBJ2-2	NA	TRBV27
CASSLAGQGSREQYF	TRBJ2-7	NA	TRBV5-1
CASSRRGSHRAEAFF	TRBJ1-1	NA	TRBV3-1/TRBV3-2
CASSRGLAGETGELFF	TRBJ2-2	NA	TRBV3-1/TRBV3-2
CASSLDGGQFF	TRBJ2-1	few	TRBV12-3/TRBV12-4
CASSFLNTGELFF	TRBJ2-2	NA	TRBV11-2